Each of the 18 T cell receptor beta chains below was sequenced from the same sample in a study of T-cell memory formation after mild COVID-19 (dated by TCRdb to about 2021). The library was made by 5' RACE. The instrument was an Illumina NovaSeq 6000. TCRdb ran its own pipeline on the public reads, namely fastp trimming at Q25 and MiXCR clone calling, and kept in-frame beta chains. Under each unique CDR3 protein, matching rows form one entry showing the most common genes and DNA. A total of about 560,000 distinct CDR3 sequences appear in this sample, around 15% of them only once. The ten largest clones add up to roughly 8.2% of the sample. Sequenced: PBMCs or a T cell subset sorted from them (not recorded which). These TCRs come from an adult woman who had mild COVID-19 (a few samples of this study predate the infection). The sample titles of this study are shuffled in the database, so cell type and time point are left out; the donor was told from shared clones.

The chain links TRBV7-7 to TRBJ2-2, with TRBD1 matching over 10 bases. Germline-derived CDR1 and CDR2 are SSHAT and FNYEAQ (reference sequence). V gave up 5 bases and J gave up 2 bases; unmatched junction bases: 11. The CDR3 has 18 amino acids. CDR3: CASSTIPGQGINTGELFF. The CDR3 DNA reads TGTGCCAGCAGCACTATCCCGGGACAGGGGATTAACACCGGGGAGCTGTTTTTT.

The chain joins TRBV5-5 to TRBJ2-7; TRBD2 matches at 7 bases. V lost 0 bases and J lost 3; bases outside the gene matches: 6. Germline CDR1 reads SGHKS; CDR2 reads YYEKEE (reference sequence). The length of the CDR3 is 15 residues. The CDR3 region is CASSLALAANYEQYF. The DNA of the CDR3 is TGTGCCAGCAGCTTGGCGCTAGCGGCCAACTACGAGCAGTACTTC.

The rearrangement links TRBV12-3 or TRBV12-4 to TRBJ1-3; no firm D call. The CDR3 is 12 amino acids. V lost 8 bases and J lost 4, with 9 bases in between. Here the CDR3 reads CASRHAGNTIYF. CDR3 sequence (DNA): TGTGCCAGCCGGCATGCCGGAAACACCATATATTTT.

The rearrangement links TRBV6-5 to TRBJ1-1, with no clear D. The germline V and J ends were trimmed by 5 bases and 3 bases, with 13 bases remaining between them. The CDR3 loop spans 14 amino acids. Germline V lookup: CDR1 MNHEY, CDR2 SVGAGI. CDR3 loop: CASSPGPRYTEAFF. CDR3 DNA: TGTGCCAGCAGTCCCGGTCCTCGCTACACTGAAGCTTTCTTT.

This clonotype appeared once. The chain recombines TRBV15 with TRBJ2-2; D is possibly TRBD1 (6 bases). The ends were cut back, 0 bases at V and 0 bases at J, with 8 bases in the middle. The CDR3 is 16 residues long. CDR1 LNHNV and CDR2 YYDKDF come from the germline V gene (reference sequence). CDR3 nucleotide sequence: TGTGCCACCAGCAGAGATGGGGGCACGAACACCGGGGAGCTGTTTTTT. Encoded protein: CATSRDGGTNTGELFF.

CDR3 region: CASSPEDGLAGAGGELFF. CDR3 nucleotide sequence: TGCGCCAGCAGCCCGGAAGATGGACTAGCGGGAGCGGGAGGGGAGCTGTTTTTT. The rearrangement uses TRBV4-3 and TRBJ2-2; TRBD2 matches at 13 bases. Looked up from germline, CDR1 is LGHNA and CDR2 is YSLEER. The CDR3 sequence is 18 residues long. V shed 4 bases, J shed 8 bases, and the junction held 13 bases outside the gene matches.

The table lists this clonotype with a few counts. This sequence joins TRBV6-1 and TRBJ1-4; a weak D match, TRBD1 (5 bases). Trimming removed 2 bases from V and 1 base from J, with 11 bases in between. The germline CDR1 and CDR2 sequences are MNHNS and SASEGT. The CDR3 spans 16 residues. The CDR3 sequence: CASSERRGLTNEKLFF. The CDR3 nucleotides read TGTGCCAGCAGTGAACGGAGGGGACTAACTAATGAAAAACTGTTTTTT.

V and J are TRBV2 and TRBJ2-7, with TRBD2 matching 15 bases. There are 16 residues in the CDR3. The V gene's germline CDR1 is SNHLY and CDR2 FYNNEI. V was pared by 7 bases and J by 7 bases, with 11 bases of the junction left unmatched. The chain's CDR3 is CASTLGLAGGREEQYF. Written as DNA, the CDR3 is TGTGCCAGCACCCTTGGACTAGCGGGGGGGAGAGAAGAGCAGTACTTC. Combining the CDR3 with reference TRBV2 and TRBJ2-7 gives the whole variable domain EPEVTQTPSHQVTQMGQEVILRCVPISNHLYFYWYRQILGQKVEFLVSFYNNEISEKSEIFDDQFSVERPDGSNFTLKIRSTKLEDSAMYFCASTLGLAGGREEQYFGPGTRLTVT.

This clonotype has more than one count but fewer than ten. The J gene is TRBJ2-3, the V gene TRBV7-9, with D perhaps matching TRBD1 (5 bases). V was cut by 1 base and J by 3 bases, with 8 bases left in between. CDR1 is SEHNR and CDR2 is FQNEAQ in the germline V gene (reference sequence). This CDR3 has 14 residues. CDR3 amino acids: CASSLVSGTDTQYF. Written as DNA, the CDR3 is TGTGCCAGCAGCTTAGTATCAGGGACAGATACGCAGTATTTT. The full variable domain, rest sourced from reference TRBV7-9 and TRBJ2-3, is DTGVSQNPRHKITKRGQNVTFRCDPISEHNRLYWYRQTLGQGPEFLTYFQNEAQLEKSRLLSDRFSAERPKGSFSTLEIQRTEQGDSAMYLCASSLVSGTDTQYFGPGTRLTVL.

This rearrangement joins TRBV5-1 to TRBJ1-4; TRBD1 matches at 7 bases. Looked up from germline, CDR1 is SGHRS and CDR2 is YFSETQ. The CDR3 length is 14 residues. The ends lost 6 bases at V and 4 bases at J; junction bases unmatched: 6. The CDR3 nucleotides are TGCGCCAGCACCCTCGGGACAGATAATGAAAAACTGTTTTTT. It specifies CASTLGTDNEKLFF.

Only a few counts were recorded for this clonotype. The chain recombines TRBV29-1 with TRBJ1-2; D call uncertain. Per the germline V gene, CDR1 is SQVTM and CDR2 is ANQGSEA. CDR3 length: 11 residues. Trimming stripped 7 bases from V and 6 bases from J, with 12 bases between. The CDR3 spells CSGAGLDGYTF. The DNA of the CDR3 is TGCAGCGGAGCTGGGTTGGATGGCTACACCTTC.

V usage is TRBV12-3 or TRBV12-4 and J usage is TRBJ1-1, with D hard to call. V was shortened by 7 bases and J by 1 base, with 22 bases between the two germline ends. This CDR3 has 17 amino acids. The CDR3 DNA sequence: TGTGCCAGCATACTAACCGGGGTCCGTTACCCGAACACTGAAGCTTTCTTT. It codes for CASILTGVRYPNTEAFF.

This chain connects TRBV5-5 to TRBJ2-7, with 9 bases matching TRBD1. After removal of 2 bases from V and 7 bases from J, the junction contained 4 bases not matched to a gene. Looked up from germline, CDR1 is SGHKS and CDR2 is YYEKEE (reference sequence). The CDR3 consists of 13 residues. CDR3 sequence reads: CASSFGQGWEQYF. CDR3 DNA: TGTGCCAGCAGCTTTGGACAGGGGTGGGAGCAGTACTTC.

This chain joins TRBV6-5 and TRBJ2-7; D unclear. Trimming left V 5 bases short and J 1 base short, with 15 bases between. Germline V CDR1 and CDR2: MNHEY, SVGAGI. The CDR3 runs to 15 residues. CDR3 in DNA: TGTGCCAGCAGTACCCCTCGACGGAGTTCCTACGAGCAGTACTTC. Translated, it gives CASSTPRRSSYEQYF.

This clonotype was detected only a few times. The chain is built from TRBV27 and TRBJ2-7; D possibly corresponds to TRBD2 (7 bases). The CDR3 sequence is 17 residues long. The germline V and J ends were trimmed by 5 bases and 7 bases, with 27 bases remaining between them. Germline V gene lookup returns CDR1 MNHEY and CDR2 SMNVEV (reference sequence). CDR3 amino acids: CASSPKPWGGRGMEQYF. The CDR3 bases are TGTGCCAGCAGTCCGAAACCCTGGGGGGGCCGAGGGATGGAGCAGTACTTC.

The chain carries TRBV7-8 and TRBJ2-7; 10 positions agree with TRBD2. V was clipped by 5 bases and J by 0 bases; unmatched bases: 4. This CDR3 has 15 residues. Germline V gene data show CDR1 as SGHVS and CDR2 as FQNEAQ. CDR3 sequence: CASSVGLARSYEQYF. Written as DNA, the CDR3 is TGTGCCAGCAGCGTGGGACTAGCGCGCTCCTACGAGCAGTACTTC.

There are a few counts of this clonotype. V gene TRBV5-6 combines with J gene TRBJ1-2, with 9 bases that match TRBD1. V lost 4 bases to trimming and J lost 6 bases; unmatched junction nucleotides: 19. CDR1 is SGHDT and CDR2 is YYEEEE in the germline V gene. The CDR3 is made up of 18 amino acids. CDR3 sequence: CASSPGGQGPLGSDGYTF. Here the CDR3 DNA reads TGTGCCAGCAGCCCAGGGGGACAGGGACCTCTAGGGTCTGATGGCTACACCTTC.

This clonotype was found a few times. The rearrangement uses TRBV20-1 and TRBJ2-7; 9 bases agree with TRBD1. CDR1 DFQATT and CDR2 SNEGSKA come from the germline V gene (reference sequence). CDR3 size: 14 residues. The V and J ends lost 5 bases and 2 bases, in that order; junction bases with no gene match: 7. CDR3 coding DNA: TGCAGTGCTCGCCGGACAGGGGAGCCCTACGAGCAGTACTTC. It yields the protein CSARRTGEPYEQYF.